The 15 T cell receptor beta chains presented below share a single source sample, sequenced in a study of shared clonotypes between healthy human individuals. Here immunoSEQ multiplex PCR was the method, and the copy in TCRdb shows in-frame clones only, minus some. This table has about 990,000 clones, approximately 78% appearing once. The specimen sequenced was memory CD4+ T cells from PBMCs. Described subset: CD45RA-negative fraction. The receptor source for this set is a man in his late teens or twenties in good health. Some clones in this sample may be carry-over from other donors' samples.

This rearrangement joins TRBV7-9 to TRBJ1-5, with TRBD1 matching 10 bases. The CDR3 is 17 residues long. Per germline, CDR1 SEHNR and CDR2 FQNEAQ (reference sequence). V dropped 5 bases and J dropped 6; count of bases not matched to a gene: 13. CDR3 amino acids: CASSLGQGELWFQPQHF. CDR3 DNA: TGTGCCAGCAGCCTAGGACAGGGGGAATTATGGTTTCAGCCCCAGCATTTT. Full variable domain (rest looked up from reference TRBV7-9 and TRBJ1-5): DTGVSQNPRHKITKRGQNVTFRCDPISEHNRLYWYRQTLGQGPEFLTYFQNEAQLEKSRLLSDRFSAERPKGSFSTLEIQRTEQGDSAMYLCASSLGQGELWFQPQHFGDGTRLSIL.

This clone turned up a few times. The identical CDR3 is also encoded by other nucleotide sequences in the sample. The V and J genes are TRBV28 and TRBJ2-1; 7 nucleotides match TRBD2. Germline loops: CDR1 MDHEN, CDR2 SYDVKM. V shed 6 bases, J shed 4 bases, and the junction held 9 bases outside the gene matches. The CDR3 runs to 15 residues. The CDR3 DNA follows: TGTGCCAGCAGCCCCCTAGCGGAGAGTTACAATGAGCAGTTCTTC. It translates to CASSPLAESYNEQFF. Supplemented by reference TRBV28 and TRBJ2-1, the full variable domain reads DVKVTQSSRYLVKRTGEKVFLECVQDMDHENMFWYRQDPGLGLRLIYFSYDVKMKEKGDIPEGYSVSREKKERFSLILESASTNQTSMYLCASSPLAESYNEQFFGPGTRLTVL.

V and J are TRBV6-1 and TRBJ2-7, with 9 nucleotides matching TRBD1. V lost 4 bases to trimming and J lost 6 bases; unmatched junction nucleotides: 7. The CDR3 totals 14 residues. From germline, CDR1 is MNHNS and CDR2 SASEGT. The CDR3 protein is CASSARDRASEQYF. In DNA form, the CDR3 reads TGTGCCAGCAGTGCCCGGGACAGGGCATCCGAGCAGTACTTC.

The CDR3 sequence is CATQRLPLNEQFF. CDR3 DNA sequence: TGTGCCACTCAGAGACTCCCCCTCAATGAGCAGTTCTTC. V usage is TRBV2 and J usage is TRBJ2-1; D gene ambiguous. V lost 10 bases to trimming and J lost 6 bases, with 16 bases between them. This CDR3 has 13 residues. From germline, CDR1 is SNHLY and CDR2 FYNNEI. Full variable domain (rest looked up from reference TRBV2 and TRBJ2-1): EPEVTQTPSHQVTQMGQEVILRCVPISNHLYFYWYRQILGQKVEFLVSFYNNEISEKSEIFDDQFSVERPDGSNFTLKIRSTKLEDSAMYFCATQRLPLNEQFFGPGTRLTVL.

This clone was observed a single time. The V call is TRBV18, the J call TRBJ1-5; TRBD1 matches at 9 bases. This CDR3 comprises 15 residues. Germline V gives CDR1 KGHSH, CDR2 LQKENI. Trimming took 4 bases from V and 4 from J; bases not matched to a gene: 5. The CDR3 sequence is CASSRTGQGNQPQHF. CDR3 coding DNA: TGTGCCAGCTCACGGACGGGACAGGGAAATCAGCCCCAGCATTTT.

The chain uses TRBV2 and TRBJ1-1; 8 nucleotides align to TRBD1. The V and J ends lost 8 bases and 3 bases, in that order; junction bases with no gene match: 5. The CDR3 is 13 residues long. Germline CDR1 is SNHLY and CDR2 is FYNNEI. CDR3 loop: CASGQGRDTEAFF. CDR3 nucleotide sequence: TGTGCCAGCGGACAGGGTCGGGACACTGAAGCTTTCTTT.

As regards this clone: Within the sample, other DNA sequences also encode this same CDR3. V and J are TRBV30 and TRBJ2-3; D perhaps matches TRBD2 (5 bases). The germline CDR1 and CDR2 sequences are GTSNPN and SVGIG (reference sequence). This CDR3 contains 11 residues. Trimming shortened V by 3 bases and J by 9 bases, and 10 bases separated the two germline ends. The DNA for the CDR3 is TGTGCCTGGAGCTGGGGAGACACGCAGTATTTT. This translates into CAWSWGDTQYF.

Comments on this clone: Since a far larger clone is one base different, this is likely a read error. This CDR3 is CSVHRDTEAFF. The CDR3, as DNA: TGCAGCGTTCACCGTGACACTGAAGCTTTCTTT. The genes are TRBV29-1 and TRBJ1-1; no clear D gene. CDR1 is SQVTM, CDR2 ANQGSEA, per germline. Trimming pared 5 bases from V and 3 bases from J, leaving 7 bases between. The CDR3 extends over 11 amino acids.

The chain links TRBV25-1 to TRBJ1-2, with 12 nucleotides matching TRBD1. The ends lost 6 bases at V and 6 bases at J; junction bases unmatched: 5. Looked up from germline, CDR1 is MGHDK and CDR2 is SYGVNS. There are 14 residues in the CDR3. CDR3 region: CASRGDRGPHGYTF. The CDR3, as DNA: TGTGCCAGCAGAGGGGACAGGGGGCCTCATGGCTACACCTTC.

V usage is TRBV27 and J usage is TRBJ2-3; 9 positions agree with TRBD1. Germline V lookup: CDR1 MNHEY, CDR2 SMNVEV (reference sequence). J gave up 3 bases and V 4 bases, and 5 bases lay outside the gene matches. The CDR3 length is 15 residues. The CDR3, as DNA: TGTGCCAGCAGTTCTACAGGGGGCGTTACAGATACGCAGTATTTT. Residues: CASSSTGGVTDTQYF.

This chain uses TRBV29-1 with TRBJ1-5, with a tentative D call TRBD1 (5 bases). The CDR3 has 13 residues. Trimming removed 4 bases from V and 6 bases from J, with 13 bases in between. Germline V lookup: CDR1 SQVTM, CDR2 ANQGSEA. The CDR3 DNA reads TGCAGCGTTGTAAGCAGGGTGGGTCAGCCCCAGCATTTT. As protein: CSVVSRVGQPQHF.

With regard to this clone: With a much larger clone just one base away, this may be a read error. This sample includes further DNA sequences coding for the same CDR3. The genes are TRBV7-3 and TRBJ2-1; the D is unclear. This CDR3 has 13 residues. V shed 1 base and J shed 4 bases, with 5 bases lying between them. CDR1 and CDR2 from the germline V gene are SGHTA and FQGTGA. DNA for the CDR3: TGTGCCAGCAGCTTAAACTCGTACAATGAGCAGTTCTTC. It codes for CASSLNSYNEQFF.

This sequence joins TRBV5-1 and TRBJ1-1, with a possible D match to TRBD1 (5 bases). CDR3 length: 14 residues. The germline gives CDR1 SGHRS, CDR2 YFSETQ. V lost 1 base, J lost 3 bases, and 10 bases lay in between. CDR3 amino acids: CASSLPRADTEAFF. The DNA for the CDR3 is TGCGCCAGCAGCTTGCCCAGGGCTGACACTGAAGCTTTCTTT.

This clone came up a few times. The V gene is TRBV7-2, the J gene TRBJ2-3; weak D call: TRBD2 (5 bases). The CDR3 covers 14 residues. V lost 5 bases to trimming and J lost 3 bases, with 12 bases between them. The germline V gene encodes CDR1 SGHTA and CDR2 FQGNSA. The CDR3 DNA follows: TGTGCCAGCAGCCCGACCCGGGGAACAGATACGCAGTATTTT. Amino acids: CASSPTRGTDTQYF.

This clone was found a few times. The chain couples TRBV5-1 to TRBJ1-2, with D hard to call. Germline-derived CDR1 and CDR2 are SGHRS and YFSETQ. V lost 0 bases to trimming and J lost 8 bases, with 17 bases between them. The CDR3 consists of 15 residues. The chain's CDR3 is CASSLVAGPMEGYTF. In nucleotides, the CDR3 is TGCGCCAGCAGCTTGGTTGCAGGCCCCATGGAAGGCTACACCTTC.